These 16 T cell receptor beta chains originate from one sample sequenced in a study of a mutant IDH1 vaccine in newly diagnosed glioma. Time point defined: week 35, safety follow-up. It was 300 ug of mutant IDH1 20-mer peptide that made up each vaccine dose, given with topical imiquimod. These receptors' targets are unknown. Sequencing was performed with immunoSEQ multiplex PCR; in TCRdb, only in-frame clones are kept and a portion is missing. The table shows over 45,000 clones, with approximately 80% occurring only once. The sequences come from PBMCs, collected from a glioma patient whose treatment included an IDH1 peptide vaccine. These receptors all come from a man aged 35 to 55 with glioma.

The V call is TRBV6-6, the J call TRBJ1-1; D not resolved. Germline V gene sequence: CDR1 MNHNY, CDR2 SVGAGI (reference sequence). This CDR3 is built from 14 residues. V lost 7 bases to trimming and J lost 1 base, with 13 bases between them. CDR3 bases: TGTGCCAGCATTCGGACTGGGAAGAACACTGAAGCTTTCTTT. Amino acids: CASIRTGKNTEAFF.

Only a few counts were recorded for this clone. The chain couples TRBV11-3 to TRBJ2-5; TRBD2 is a possible D gene (5 bases). The ends were cut back, 0 bases at V and 7 bases at J, with 15 bases in the middle. This CDR3 comprises 15 residues. Germline-derived CDR1 and CDR2 are SGHNT and YENEEA. The CDR3 sequence is CASSLDGNTRGTQYF. The CDR3 nucleotides are TGTGCCAGCAGCTTAGATGGTAATACACGGGGGACCCAGTACTTC.

V gene TRBV29-1 combines with J gene TRBJ1-5; D is uncertain. Trimming removed 3 bases at V and 0 bases at J, with 6 bases between. CDR1 is SQVTM, CDR2 ANQGSEA, per germline. This CDR3 is 13 amino acids long. CDR3 nucleotide sequence: TGCAGCGTTGAGGGAGCTAGCAATCAGCCCCAGCATTTT. Translated: CSVEGASNQPQHF.

This clone has just a few counts. The genes are TRBV29-1 and TRBJ1-2; TRBD1 agrees at 8 bases. The germline V gene encodes CDR1 SQVTM and CDR2 ANQGSEA. The ends lost 7 bases at V and 3 bases at J; junction bases unmatched: 4. The CDR3 loop spans 12 amino acids. The CDR3 region is CSALTGDYGYTF. For the CDR3, the DNA is TGCAGCGCCTTGACAGGGGACTATGGCTACACCTTC.

The J gene is TRBJ2-7, the V gene TRBV27; D unresolved. Germline CDR1 MNHEY, CDR2 SMNVEV (reference sequence). V was shortened by 6 bases and J by 0 bases, with 9 bases between the two germline ends. The CDR3 sequence is 13 residues long. CDR3 region: CASRPGSSYEQYF. Written as DNA, the CDR3 is TGTGCCAGCAGGCCCGGGTCCTCCTACGAGCAGTACTTC.

The chain joins TRBV6-6 to TRBJ2-2; tentatively, D is TRBD2 (6 bases). This CDR3 has 14 residues. CDR1 is MNHNY and CDR2 is SVGAGI in the germline V gene (reference sequence). V was cut by 6 bases and J by 3 bases, with 11 bases left in between. The CDR3 reads CASRGGEDTGELFF. The CDR3 bases are TGTGCCAGCAGGGGGGGAGAGGACACCGGGGAGCTGTTTTTT.

The chain links TRBV11-2 to TRBJ1-2; the D gene is possibly TRBD1 (5 bases). The CDR3 covers 15 residues. V was clipped by 10 bases and J by 4 bases, with 22 bases between them. Germline V CDR1 and CDR2: SGHAT, FQNNGV. The CDR3 nucleotides are TGTGCCAACAGTCAAATGGCAGGGTTGGGCTATGGCTACACCTTC. It encodes CANSQMAGLGYGYTF.

V gene TRBV11-3 combines with J gene TRBJ2-5; D might be TRBD2 (5 bases). The CDR3 contains 15 residues. Deletions cut 8 bases from V and 1 base from J, with 17 bases between. Germline CDR1 reads SGHNT; CDR2 reads YENEEA. In DNA form, the CDR3 reads TGTGCCAGCGCCCCCTCCGGGGTCTCCCAAGAGACCCAGTACTTC. Protein: CASAPSGVSQETQYF.

The chain couples TRBV19 to TRBJ2-7; the D call may be TRBD1 or TRBD2 (5 bases each). Germline V gene lookup returns CDR1 LNHDA and CDR2 SQIVND (reference sequence). The V and J ends lost 6 bases and 3 bases respectively, with 21 bases between them. The CDR3 loop spans 16 amino acids. This chain's CDR3 is CASSLKLGTEGYEQYF. The CDR3 region has the DNA TGTGCCAGTAGCCTCAAGCTCGGGACGGAAGGCTACGAGCAGTACTTC. The variable domain in full, completed from reference TRBV19 and TRBJ2-7, reads DGGITQSPKYLFRKEGQNVTLSCEQNLNHDAMYWYRQDPGQGLRLIYYSQIVNDFQKGDIAEGYSVSREKKESFPLTVTSAQKNPTAFYLCASSLKLGTEGYEQYFGPGTRLTVT.

This clone has just one count. This rearrangement joins TRBV7-9 to TRBJ2-4; D is undetermined. Trimming stripped 5 bases from V and 0 bases from J, with 11 bases between. The germline CDR1 and CDR2 sequences are SEHNR and FQNEAQ (reference sequence). The CDR3 loop spans 15 amino acids. The CDR3 coding sequence is TGTGCCAGCAGCCGTAAGGGCGGAGCCAAAAACATTCAGTACTTC. Translating it yields CASSRKGGAKNIQYF.

The chain combines TRBV7-7 with TRBJ2-2, with 9 bases matching TRBD1. The CDR3 has 15 residues. Trimming removed 1 base from V and 4 bases from J; junction bases left unmatched: 1. Germline CDR1 reads SSHAT; CDR2 reads FNYEAQ (reference sequence). CDR3: CASSLGQGGTGELFF. Written as DNA, the CDR3 is TGTGCCAGCAGCTTAGGACAGGGGGGCACCGGGGAGCTGTTTTTT.

Written as DNA, the CDR3 is TGTGCCAGCTCACCACCTCGCCGGGAGATGAGAAACACCATATATTTT. Amino acid sequence: CASSPPRREMRNTIYF. The chain recombines TRBV18 with TRBJ1-3; D call uncertain. Trimming removed 0 bases at V and 5 bases at J, with 14 bases between. The CDR3 is made up of 16 amino acids. CDR1 and CDR2 (germline): KGHSH, LQKENI.

This clone was observed once. The chain employs TRBV19 and TRBJ1-1, with 10 bases lining up with TRBD1. Germline V CDR1 and CDR2: LNHDA, SQIVND (reference sequence). The CDR3 consists of 14 residues. After removal of 6 bases from V and 6 bases from J, the junction contained 7 bases not matched to a gene. The CDR3 nucleotides are TGTGCCAGTAGCCGGCGACAGGGGGCGCCTGAAGCTTTCTTT. Translating gives CASSRRQGAPEAFF.

The gene calls are TRBV14 and TRBJ1-1; D is possibly TRBD1 (5 bases). The V and J ends lost 4 bases and 5 bases respectively, with 20 bases between them. This CDR3 region has 16 residues. Germline CDR1 SGHDN, CDR2 FVKESK. CDR3 amino acids: CASSPYLTRGGTEAFF. In DNA form, the CDR3 reads TGTGCCAGCAGCCCATATCTGACAAGGGGAGGGACTGAAGCTTTCTTT.

This clone occurred once. The J gene is TRBJ2-7, the V gene TRBV5-4; possibly TRBD2 for D (6 bases). This CDR3 region has 13 residues. In germline, CDR1 is SGHNT, CDR2 YYREEE (reference sequence). V was shortened by 5 bases and J by 0 bases, with 9 bases between the two germline ends. Here the CDR3 DNA reads TGTGCCAGCAGTAGCGGAAGCTCCTACGAGCAGTACGTC. Translating gives CASSSGSSYEQYV.

The chain joins TRBV13 to TRBJ2-7, with D unresolved. The V end lost 10 bases, the J end lost 2 bases, and 18 bases lay between the germline ends. This CDR3 comprises 14 residues. Germline V gene data show CDR1 as PRHDT and CDR2 as FYEKMQ (reference sequence). The CDR3 reads CATARGLTPYEQYF. In DNA, the CDR3 is TGTGCCACAGCCAGAGGCCTTACCCCCTACGAGCAGTACTTC. The variable domain in full, with the rest retrieved from reference TRBV13 and TRBJ2-7, is AAGVIQSPRHLIKEKRETATLKCYPIPRHDTVYWYQQGPGQDPQFLISFYEKMQSDKGSIPDRFSAQQFSDYHSELNMSSLELGDSALYFCATARGLTPYEQYFGPGTRLTVT.